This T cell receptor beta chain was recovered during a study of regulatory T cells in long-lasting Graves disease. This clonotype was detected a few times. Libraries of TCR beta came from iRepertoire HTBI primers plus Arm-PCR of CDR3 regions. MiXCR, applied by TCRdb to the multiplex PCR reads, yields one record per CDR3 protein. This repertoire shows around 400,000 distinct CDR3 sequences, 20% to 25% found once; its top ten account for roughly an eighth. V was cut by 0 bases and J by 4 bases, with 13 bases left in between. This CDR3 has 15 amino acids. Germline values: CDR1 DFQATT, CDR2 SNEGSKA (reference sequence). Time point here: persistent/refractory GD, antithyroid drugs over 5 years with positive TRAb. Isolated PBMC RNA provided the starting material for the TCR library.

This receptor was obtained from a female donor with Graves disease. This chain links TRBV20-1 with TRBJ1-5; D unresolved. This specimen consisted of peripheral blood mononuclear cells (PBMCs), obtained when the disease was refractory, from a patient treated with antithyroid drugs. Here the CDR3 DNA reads TGCAGTGCTAGAGATCTCGTACACTCTAATCAGCCCCAGCATTTT. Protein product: CSARDLVHSNQPQHF.